This TCR beta chain originates from a study of T-cell reconstitution after alpha-beta-depleted transplantation in children (dated by TCRdb to 2016 to 2017). With regard to the full study: The study quantitatively tracked T-cell immune reconstitution after TCRalphabeta/CD19-depleted allogeneic hematopoietic cell transplantation in children using TCR repertoire profiling.

The CDR3 starts with the cysteine, ends with the phenylalanine, and has 16 residues. Solely the CDR3 DNA is kept, with 48 bases framed from the first base. V has 3 bases trimmed and J has 7 bases trimmed; junction bases matching no gene number 13. Library creation used PCR. TCRdb names Illumina HiSeq 2500 as the instrument used. TCR library preparation used molecular barcoding, with unique molecular identifiers applied to normalize quantification of the TCRbeta repertoire. In-frame beta chains were kept once TCRdb had trimmed the public reads at Q25 with fastp and called clones with MiXCR. Entries that share a CDR3 protein sequence are merged under the most common genes and DNA. Within this sample are about 500,000 distinct CDR3 sequences, with approximately 32% of them counted one time only. Around 2.5% of the sample lies in the top ten. This clonotype was detected only once. Which antigen it targets is not known. No much larger clone exists at a distance of one base, and base qualities are not known.

The sample in question was PBMCs from the stem cell graft donor, obtained from the stem cell graft. This sequence was found in a human donor who donated a stem cell graft to a child with aplastic anemia. The chain couples TRBV7-1 to TRBJ1-1; TRBD1 matches 8 bases in the middle. TRBV7-1 is placed among ORFs of uncertain function. The CDR3 protein sequence reads: CASSSTQGARLYEAFF. The sequenced DNA: TGTGCCAGCAGCTCTACCCAGGGGGCGAGGTTATATGAAGCTTTCTTT.